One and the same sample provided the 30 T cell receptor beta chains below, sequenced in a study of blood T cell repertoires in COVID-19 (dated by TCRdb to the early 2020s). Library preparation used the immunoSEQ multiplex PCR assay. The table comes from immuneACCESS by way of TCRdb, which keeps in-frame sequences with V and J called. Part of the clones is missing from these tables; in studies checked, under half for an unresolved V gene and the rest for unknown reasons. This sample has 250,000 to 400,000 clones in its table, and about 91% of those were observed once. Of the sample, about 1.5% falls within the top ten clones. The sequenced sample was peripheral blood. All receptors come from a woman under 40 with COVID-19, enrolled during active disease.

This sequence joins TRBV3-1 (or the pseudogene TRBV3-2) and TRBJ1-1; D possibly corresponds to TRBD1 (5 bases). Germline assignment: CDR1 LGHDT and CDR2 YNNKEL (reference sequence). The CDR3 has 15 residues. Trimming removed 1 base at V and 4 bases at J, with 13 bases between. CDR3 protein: CASSQGVGGGTEAFF. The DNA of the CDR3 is TGTGCCAGCAGCCAAGGGGTCGGGGGTGGCACTGAAGCTTTCTTT.

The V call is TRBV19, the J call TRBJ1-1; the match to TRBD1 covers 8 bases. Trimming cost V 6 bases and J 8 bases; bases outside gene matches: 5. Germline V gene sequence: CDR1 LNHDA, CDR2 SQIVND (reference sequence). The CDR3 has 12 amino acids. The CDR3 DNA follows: TGTGCCAGTAGCCCCAGGGGGCGGGAAGCTTTCTTT. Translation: CASSPRGREAFF.

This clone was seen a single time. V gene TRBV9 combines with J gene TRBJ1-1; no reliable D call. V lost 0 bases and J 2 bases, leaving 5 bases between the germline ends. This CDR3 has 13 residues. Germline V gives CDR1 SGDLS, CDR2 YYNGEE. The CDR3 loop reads CASSVGRNTEAFF. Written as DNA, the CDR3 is TGTGCCAGCAGCGTAGGGAGAAACACTGAAGCTTTCTTT.

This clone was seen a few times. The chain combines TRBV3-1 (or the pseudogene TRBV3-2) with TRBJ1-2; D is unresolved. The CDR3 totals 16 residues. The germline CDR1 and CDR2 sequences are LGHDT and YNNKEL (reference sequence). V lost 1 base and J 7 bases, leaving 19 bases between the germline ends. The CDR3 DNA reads TGTGCCAGCAGCCAAGGAGGGTTAAAATTACGCGGTGGCTACACCTTC. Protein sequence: CASSQGGLKLRGGYTF.

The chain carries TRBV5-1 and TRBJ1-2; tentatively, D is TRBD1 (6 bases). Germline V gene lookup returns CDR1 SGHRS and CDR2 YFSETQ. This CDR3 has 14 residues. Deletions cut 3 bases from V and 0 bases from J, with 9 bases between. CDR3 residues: CASSSGQANYGYTF. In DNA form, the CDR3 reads TGCGCCAGCAGCTCGGGACAAGCTAACTATGGCTACACCTTC.

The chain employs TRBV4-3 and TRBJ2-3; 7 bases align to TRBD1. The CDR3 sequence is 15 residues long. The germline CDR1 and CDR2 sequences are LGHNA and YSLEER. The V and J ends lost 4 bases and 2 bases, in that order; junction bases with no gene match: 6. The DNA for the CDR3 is TGCGCCAGCAGCCTCCTAGACAGGGTCACAGATACGCAGTATTTT. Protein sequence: CASSLLDRVTDTQYF.

CDR3 in amino acids: CATSSTGSGNTIYF. DNA for the CDR3: TGTGCCACCAGCAGCACAGGCTCTGGAAACACCATATATTTT. This chain connects TRBV15 to TRBJ1-3; D perhaps matches TRBD1 (5 bases). Germline CDR1 and CDR2: LNHNV and YYDKDF (reference sequence). V was pared by 3 bases and J by 0 bases, with 6 bases between. The CDR3 is made up of 14 amino acids.

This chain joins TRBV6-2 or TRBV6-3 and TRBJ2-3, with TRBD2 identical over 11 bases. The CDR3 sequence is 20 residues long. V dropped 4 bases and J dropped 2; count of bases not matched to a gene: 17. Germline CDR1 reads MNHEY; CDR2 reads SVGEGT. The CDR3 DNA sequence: TGTGCCAGCAGTTCCGTCGGACTAGCGGGTTCACTTTTGAACACAGATACGCAGTATTTT. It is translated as CASSSVGLAGSLLNTDTQYF.

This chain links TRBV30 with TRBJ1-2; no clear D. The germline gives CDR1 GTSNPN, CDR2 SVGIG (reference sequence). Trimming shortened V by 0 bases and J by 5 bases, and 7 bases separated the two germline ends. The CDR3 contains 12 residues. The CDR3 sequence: CAWSVQWYGYTF. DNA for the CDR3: TGTGCCTGGAGTGTACAGTGGTATGGCTACACCTTC. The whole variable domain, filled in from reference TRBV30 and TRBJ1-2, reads SQTIHQWPATLVQPVGSPLSLECTVEGTSNPNLYWYRQAAGRGLQLLFYSVGIGQISSEVPQNLSASRPQDRQFILSSKKLLLSDSGFYLCAWSVQWYGYTFGSGTRLTVV.

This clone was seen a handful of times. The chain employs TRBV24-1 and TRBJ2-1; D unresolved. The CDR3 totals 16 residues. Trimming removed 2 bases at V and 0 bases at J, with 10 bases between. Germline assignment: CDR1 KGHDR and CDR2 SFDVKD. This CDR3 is CATSDYKRSSYNEQFF. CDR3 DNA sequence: TGTGCCACCAGTGATTATAAAAGGAGCTCCTACAATGAGCAGTTCTTC.

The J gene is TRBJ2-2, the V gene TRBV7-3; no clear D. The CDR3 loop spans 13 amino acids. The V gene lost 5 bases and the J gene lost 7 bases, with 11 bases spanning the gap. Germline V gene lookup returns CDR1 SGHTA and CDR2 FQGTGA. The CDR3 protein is CASSATRSGELFF. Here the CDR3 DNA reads TGTGCCAGCAGCGCGACAAGAAGCGGGGAGCTGTTTTTT.

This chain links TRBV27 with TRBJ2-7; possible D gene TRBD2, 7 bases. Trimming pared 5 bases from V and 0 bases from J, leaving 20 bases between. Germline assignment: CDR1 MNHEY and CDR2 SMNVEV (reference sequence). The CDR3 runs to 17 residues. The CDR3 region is CASSPSNPGGLSYEQYF. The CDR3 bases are TGTGCCAGCAGTCCCTCGAATCCCGGGGGGCTCTCCTACGAGCAGTACTTC.

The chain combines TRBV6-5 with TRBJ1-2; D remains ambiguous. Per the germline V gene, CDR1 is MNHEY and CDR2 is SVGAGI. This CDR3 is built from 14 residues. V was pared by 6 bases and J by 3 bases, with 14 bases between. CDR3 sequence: CASRTPGRDYGYTF. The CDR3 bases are TGTGCCAGCAGGACCCCCGGGAGGGACTATGGCTACACCTTC.

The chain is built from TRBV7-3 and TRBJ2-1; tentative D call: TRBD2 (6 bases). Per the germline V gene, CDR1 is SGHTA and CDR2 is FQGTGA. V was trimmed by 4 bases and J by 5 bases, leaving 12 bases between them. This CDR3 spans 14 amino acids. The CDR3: CASSSGLGDNEQFF. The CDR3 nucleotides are TGTGCCAGCAGCTCGGGACTGGGGGACAATGAGCAGTTCTTC. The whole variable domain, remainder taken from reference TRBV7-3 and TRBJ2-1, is GAGVSQTPSNKVTEKGKYVELRCDPISGHTALYWYRQSLGQGPEFLIYFQGTGAADDSGLPNDRFFAVRPEGSVSTLKIQRTERGDSAVYLCASSSGLGDNEQFFGPGTRLTVL.

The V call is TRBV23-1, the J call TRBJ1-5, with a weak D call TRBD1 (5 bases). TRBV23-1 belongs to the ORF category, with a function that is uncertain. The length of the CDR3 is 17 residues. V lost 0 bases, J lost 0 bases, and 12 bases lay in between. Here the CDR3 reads CASSQSGGLHSNQPQHF. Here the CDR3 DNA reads TGCGCCAGCAGTCAATCGGGGGGTCTTCATAGCAATCAGCCCCAGCATTTT.

CDR3 coding DNA: TGTGCCAGCAGTTTATCCTCAATGAGCGATTCCTACGAGCAGTACGTC. This translates into CASSLSSMSDSYEQYV. The chain is built from TRBV28 and TRBJ2-7, with D unresolved. Germline V CDR1 and CDR2: MDHEN, SYDVKM. V lost 1 base and J lost 1, with 14 bases in between. The length of the CDR3 is 16 residues.

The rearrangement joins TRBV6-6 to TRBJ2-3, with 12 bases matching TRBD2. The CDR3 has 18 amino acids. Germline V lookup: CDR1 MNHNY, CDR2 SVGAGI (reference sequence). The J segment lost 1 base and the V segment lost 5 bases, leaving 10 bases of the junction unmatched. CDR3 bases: TGTGCCAGCAGTCAACTAGCGGGGGGCCCTTCCGGCACAGATACGCAGTATTTT. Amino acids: CASSQLAGGPSGTDTQYF.

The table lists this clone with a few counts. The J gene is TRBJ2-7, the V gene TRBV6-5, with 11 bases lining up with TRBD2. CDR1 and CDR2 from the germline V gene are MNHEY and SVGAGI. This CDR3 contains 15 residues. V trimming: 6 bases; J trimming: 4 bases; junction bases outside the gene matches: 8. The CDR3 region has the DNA TGTGCCAGCAGAGGGTTACTAGCGGGGGATTACGAGCAGTACTTC. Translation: CASRGLLAGDYEQYF.

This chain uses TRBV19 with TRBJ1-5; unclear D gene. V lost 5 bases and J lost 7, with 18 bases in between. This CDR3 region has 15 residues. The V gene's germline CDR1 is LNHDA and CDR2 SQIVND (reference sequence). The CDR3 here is CASSSGGLSSQPQHF. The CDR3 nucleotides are TGTGCCAGTAGTTCTGGAGGTCTCTCTAGCCAGCCCCAGCATTTT.

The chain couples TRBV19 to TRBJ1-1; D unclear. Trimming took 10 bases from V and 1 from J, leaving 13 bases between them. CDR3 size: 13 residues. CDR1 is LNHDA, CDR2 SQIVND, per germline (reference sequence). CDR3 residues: CATSDRRNTEAFF. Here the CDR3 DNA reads TGTGCCACCTCAGATAGGAGGAACACTGAAGCTTTCTTT.

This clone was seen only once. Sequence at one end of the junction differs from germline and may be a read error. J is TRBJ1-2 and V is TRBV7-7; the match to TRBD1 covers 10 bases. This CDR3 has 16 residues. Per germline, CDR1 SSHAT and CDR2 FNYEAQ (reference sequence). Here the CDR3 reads CASSSSDRGLSYGYTF. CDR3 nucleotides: TGTGCTAGCAGCTCCTCGGACAGGGGGTTGTCCTATGGCTACACCTTC.

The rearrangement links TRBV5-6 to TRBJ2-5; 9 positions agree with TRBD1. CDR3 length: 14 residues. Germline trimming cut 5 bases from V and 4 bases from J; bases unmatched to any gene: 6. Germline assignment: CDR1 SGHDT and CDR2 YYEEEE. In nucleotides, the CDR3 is TGTGCCAGCAGTTGGGGACAGGGCACAGAGACCCAGTACTTC. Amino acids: CASSWGQGTETQYF.

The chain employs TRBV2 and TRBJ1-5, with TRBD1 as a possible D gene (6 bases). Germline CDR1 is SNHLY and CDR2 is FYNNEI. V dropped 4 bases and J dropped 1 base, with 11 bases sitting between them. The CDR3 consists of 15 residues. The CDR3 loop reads CASSANQGSNQPQHF. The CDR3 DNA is TGTGCCAGCAGTGCCAATCAGGGGAGCAATCAGCCCCAGCATTTT.

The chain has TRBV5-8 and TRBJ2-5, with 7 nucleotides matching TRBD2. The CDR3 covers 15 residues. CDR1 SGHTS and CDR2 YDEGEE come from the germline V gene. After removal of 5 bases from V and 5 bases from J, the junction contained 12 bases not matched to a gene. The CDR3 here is CASRKRRGIRETQYF. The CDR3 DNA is TGTGCCAGCAGAAAGAGGCGGGGGATTAGGGAGACCCAGTACTTC. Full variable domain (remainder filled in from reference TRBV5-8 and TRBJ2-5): EAGVTQSPTHLIKTRGQQATLRCSPISGHTSVYWYQQALGLGLQFLLWYDEGEERNRGNFPPRFSGRQFPNYSSELNVNALELEDSALYLCASRKRRGIRETQYFGPGTRLLVL.

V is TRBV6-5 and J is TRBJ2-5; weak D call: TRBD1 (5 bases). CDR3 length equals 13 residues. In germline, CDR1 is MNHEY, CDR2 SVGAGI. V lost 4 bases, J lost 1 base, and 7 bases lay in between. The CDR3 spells CASSFDSQETQYF. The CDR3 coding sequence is TGTGCCAGCAGTTTCGACAGCCAAGAGACCCAGTACTTC.

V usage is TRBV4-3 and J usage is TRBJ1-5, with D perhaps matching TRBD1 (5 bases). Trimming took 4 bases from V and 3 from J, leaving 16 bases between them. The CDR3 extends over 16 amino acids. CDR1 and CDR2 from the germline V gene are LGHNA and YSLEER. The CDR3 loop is CASSPRGQGNNQPQHF. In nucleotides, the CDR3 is TGCGCCAGCAGCCCTCGTGGGCAGGGCAACAATCAGCCCCAGCATTTT.

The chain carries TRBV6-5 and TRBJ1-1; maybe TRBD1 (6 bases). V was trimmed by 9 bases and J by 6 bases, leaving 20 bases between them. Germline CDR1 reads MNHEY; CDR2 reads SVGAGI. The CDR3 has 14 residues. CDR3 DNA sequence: TGTGCCAGTCGGGACATTCGTTTTTTGGCTGAAGCTTTCTTT. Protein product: CASRDIRFLAEAFF.

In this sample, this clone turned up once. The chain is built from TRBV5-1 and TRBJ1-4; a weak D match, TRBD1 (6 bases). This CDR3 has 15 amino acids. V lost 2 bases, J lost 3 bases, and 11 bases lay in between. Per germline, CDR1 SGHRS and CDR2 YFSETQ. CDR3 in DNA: TGCGCCAGCAGCTTCTTACAGGGTTCTAATGAAAAACTGTTTTTT. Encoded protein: CASSFLQGSNEKLFF.

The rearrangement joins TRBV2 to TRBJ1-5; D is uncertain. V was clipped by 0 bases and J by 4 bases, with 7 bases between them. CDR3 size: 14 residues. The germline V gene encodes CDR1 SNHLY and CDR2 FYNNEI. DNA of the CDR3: TGTGCCAGCAGTGAAGCGCACGGTAATCAGCCCCAGCATTTT. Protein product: CASSEAHGNQPQHF.

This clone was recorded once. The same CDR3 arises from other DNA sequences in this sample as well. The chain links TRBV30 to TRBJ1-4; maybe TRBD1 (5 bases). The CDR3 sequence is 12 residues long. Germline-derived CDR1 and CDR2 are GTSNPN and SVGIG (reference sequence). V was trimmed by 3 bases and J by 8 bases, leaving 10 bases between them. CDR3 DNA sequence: TGTGCCTGGAGCGCAGGGCGGGAAAAACTGTTTTTT. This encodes CAWSAGREKLFF. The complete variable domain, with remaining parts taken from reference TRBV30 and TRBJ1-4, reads SQTIHQWPATLVQPVGSPLSLECTVEGTSNPNLYWYRQAAGRGLQLLFYSVGIGQISSEVPQNLSASRPQDRQFILSSKKLLLSDSGFYLCAWSAGREKLFFGSGTQLSVL.